These 3 T cell receptor beta chains share one sample of origin, sequenced in a study of T-cell reconstitution after alpha-beta-depleted transplantation in children. A TCRbeta library incorporating unique molecular identifiers was prepared. TCRdb called the PCR reads again in MiXCR, with one record for every CDR3 protein. In the table there are under 150,000 distinct CDR3 sequences, roughly 10% of which are singletons. This specimen consisted of PBMCs, mostly from graft donor cells, obtained 180 days after TCRalphabeta/CD19-depleted stem cell transplant. Every receptor here comes from a girl under two years old who had a stem cell transplant for combined immunodeficiency, so the T cells may come from the graft donor.

This chain links TRBV5-1 with TRBJ2-7, with 7 nucleotides matching TRBD1. V shed 4 bases and J 2 bases; nucleotides not matched to a gene: 9. This CDR3 has 15 amino acids. Germline values: CDR1 SGHRS, CDR2 YFSETQ. This chain's CDR3 is CASSQSGTAPYEQYF. The CDR3 coding sequence is TGCGCCAGCAGCCAATCCGGGACAGCACCCTACGAGCAGTACTTC. The full variable domain, its missing parts supplied by reference TRBV5-1 and TRBJ2-7, is KAGVTQTPRYLIKTRGQQVTLSCSPISGHRSVSWYQQTPGQGLQFLFEYFSETQRNKGNFPGRFSGRQFSNSRSEMNVSTLELGDSALYLCASSQSGTAPYEQYFGPGTRLTVT.

This clonotype was found a few times. V is TRBV7-3 and J is TRBJ2-2, with 8 bases aligning to TRBD2. This CDR3 comprises 16 residues. J lost 4 bases, V lost 5 bases, and 9 bases had no gene match. Germline-derived CDR1 and CDR2 are SGHTA and FQGTGA. CDR3: CASSPRAGEFTGELFF. As DNA, the CDR3 is TGTGCCAGCAGCCCAAGAGCGGGAGAGTTCACCGGGGAGCTGTTTTTT.

A word on this clonotype: The junction departs from the called germline gene at one end, perhaps through a read error. The chain employs TRBV29-1 and TRBJ2-7; TRBD2 might be the D (5 bases). The CDR3 contains 13 residues. Germline V gene sequence: CDR1 SQVTM, CDR2 ANQGSEA. The CDR3 DNA reads as TGCAGCGTTGAAAGCGGAGCCACCTACGATCAGTACTTC. Protein product: CSVESGATYDQYF.